This TCR beta chain stems from a study of tumor T cells in aggressive B-cell lymphoma. TCRdb's copy holds only in-frame clones and misses some; the assay was immunoSEQ multiplex PCR. The top ten hold about 3% of the sample, which has fewer than 2,000 clones, roughly 93% seen once. Germline loops: CDR1 SGHTA, CDR2 FQGNSA. With 5 bases removed from V and 7 bases from J, the gap between germline ends came to 11 bases. CDR3 size: 12 residues. What was sequenced was tumor tissue. The chain joins TRBV7-2 to TRBJ1-1, with unresolved D. The clonotype originates from an adult with diffuse large B cell lymphoma. CDR3 loop: CASSPLAYEAFF. CDR3 DNA: TGTGCCAGCAGCCCCCTTGCGTATGAAGCTTTCTTT.